Each of the 3 T cell receptor beta chains below was sequenced from the same sample in a study of long-term antiretroviral therapy in people with HIV. Investigators performed immunoSEQ version v3.0 at survey level. Some clones are missing from TCRdb's copy, which holds only in-frame ones; the method was immunoSEQ multiplex PCR. This repertoire shows about 35,000 clones, 65% to 85% found once; its top ten account for roughly 3.5%. Here the sequenced sample was unsorted PBMCs, taken 3 years after starting antiretroviral therapy. The origin of the receptors is a man aged 45-60 years with HIV.

V gene TRBV19 combines with J gene TRBJ2-1; 11 bases fit TRBD2. J gave up 4 bases and V 5 bases, and 4 bases lay outside the gene matches. Germline V lookup: CDR1 LNHDA, CDR2 SQIVND (reference sequence). This CDR3 spans 15 amino acids. In DNA, the CDR3 is TGTGCCAGTAGTGTGCGGACTAGCGGGTACAATGAGCAGTTCTTC. Amino acids: CASSVRTSGYNEQFF.

This clone was seen once. V gene TRBV7-8 combines with J gene TRBJ2-2; 9 bases map to TRBD1. The CDR3 extends over 15 amino acids. From germline, CDR1 is SGHVS and CDR2 FQNEAQ. After removal of 5 bases from V and 7 bases from J, the junction contained 8 bases not matched to a gene. CDR3 DNA sequence: TGTGCCAGCAGCCTTCGGACAGGGGCGATCGGGGAGCTGTTTTTT. Its translation is CASSLRTGAIGELFF.

This clone has a handful of counts. J is TRBJ2-7 and V is TRBV18; D might be TRBD1 (6 bases). This CDR3 is built from 14 residues. Germline values: CDR1 KGHSH, CDR2 LQKENI. The V end was cut by 8 bases, the J end by 3 bases, with 17 bases between. The CDR3 DNA is TGTGCCAGCAGATCTACAGGGTCCGTCTACGAGCAGTACTTC. Translated: CASRSTGSVYEQYF.